The 18 T cell receptor beta chains below all came from one sample that was sequenced in a study of cytomegalovirus exposure and HLA in healthy donors. The PCR was carried out with 60 Vbeta primers and 13 Jbeta primers. Only in-frame clones appear in the TCRdb table, and some are missing; sequencing was by immunoSEQ multiplex PCR. In the table there are around 100,000 clones, roughly 85% of which are singletons. The sample was PBMCs. Every receptor here comes from a woman aged 40-49 years in good health and CMV-seronegative.

This rearrangement joins TRBV19 to TRBJ1-6; TRBD1 agrees at 7 bases. The CDR3 loop spans 13 amino acids. Unmatched junction bases numbered 9, after V lost 6 bases and J lost 13 bases. From germline, CDR1 is LNHDA and CDR2 SQIVND (reference sequence). CDR3 DNA sequence: TGTGCCAGTAGGGTGCAGGGGGACTCCCCCCTCCACTTT. Translation: CASRVQGDSPLHF.

The rearrangement joins TRBV5-4 to TRBJ1-3, with D perhaps TRBD1 (5 bases). Looked up from germline, CDR1 is SGHNT and CDR2 is YYREEE (reference sequence). Between the trimmed V and J ends, which lost 2 bases and 0 bases, there was a span of 6 bases. The CDR3 totals 14 residues. CDR3 sequence (DNA): TGTGCCAGCAGCTTCGGGGGCTCTGGAAACACCATATATTTT. It yields the protein CASSFGGSGNTIYF. Full variable domain (missing parts from reference TRBV5-4 and TRBJ1-3): ETGVTQSPTHLIKTRGQQVTLRCSSQSGHNTVSWYQQALGQGPQFIFQYYREEENGRGNFPPRFSGLQFPNYSSELNVNALELDDSALYLCASSFGGSGNTIYFGEGSWLTVV.

The J gene is TRBJ2-2, the V gene TRBV18; TRBD1 aligns across 7 bases. Germline V lookup: CDR1 KGHSH, CDR2 LQKENI. This CDR3 contains 14 residues. Trimming took 8 bases from V and 3 from J; bases not matched to a gene: 6. CDR3 in DNA: TGTGCCAGCCTACAGGGGAGAGACACCGGGGAGCTGTTTTTT. Translating gives CASLQGRDTGELFF.

In nucleotides, the CDR3 is TGTGCCAGCAGCTTAAGCGGGGAGAGGACAGATACGCAGTATTTT. Its protein product is CASSLSGERTDTQYF. The rearrangement links TRBV13 to TRBJ2-3; TRBD2 agrees at 7 bases. The CDR3 totals 15 residues. J gave up 3 bases and V 2 bases, and 5 bases lay outside the gene matches. CDR1 and CDR2 (germline): PRHDT, FYEKMQ (reference sequence).

V gene TRBV11-3 combines with J gene TRBJ1-1; 7 positions agree with TRBD1. There are 16 residues in the CDR3. Germline V gene sequence: CDR1 SGHNT, CDR2 YENEEA. V shed 5 bases, J shed 4 bases, and the junction held 13 bases outside the gene matches. The CDR3 reads CASSLSTGSGGTEAFF. CDR3 DNA: TGTGCCAGCAGCCTTTCCACGGGCTCAGGGGGCACTGAAGCTTTCTTT.

About this clone: The junction shows a germline mismatch at one end, possibly a read error. This rearrangement joins TRBV7-9 to TRBJ2-7; no definite D call. The length of the CDR3 is 16 residues. Per the germline V gene, CDR1 is SEHNR and CDR2 is FQNEAQ (reference sequence). CDR3 nucleotide sequence: TGTTCCAGCAGCTTGTCCAGTCGTCACAGCTCCTACGAGCAGTACTTC. Translated, it gives CSSSLSSRHSSYEQYF.

The rearrangement uses TRBV7-9 and TRBJ1-5; 7 bases fit TRBD1. V shed 0 bases and J 3 bases; nucleotides not matched to a gene: 2. The CDR3 spans 15 residues. Per the germline V gene, CDR1 is SEHNR and CDR2 is FQNEAQ (reference sequence). The CDR3: CASSLAGQVNQPQHF. DNA of the CDR3: TGTGCCAGCAGCTTAGCAGGACAGGTCAATCAGCCCCAGCATTTT.

The V and J genes are TRBV4-3 and TRBJ2-1; 8 bases map to TRBD2. Per the germline V gene, CDR1 is LGHNA and CDR2 is YSLEER. This CDR3 region has 15 residues. J was trimmed by 5 bases and V by 3 bases; bases with no gene match: 6. This chain's CDR3 is CASSQVGLAHNEQFF. The CDR3 DNA sequence: TGCGCCAGCAGCCAGGTAGGACTAGCCCACAATGAGCAGTTCTTC.

The chain recombines TRBV4-3 with TRBJ2-1; a weak D match, TRBD2 (5 bases). Germline CDR1 reads LGHNA; CDR2 reads YSLEER. The CDR3 has 16 residues. Trimming took 1 base from V and 0 from J, leaving 10 bases between them. The CDR3 reads CASSQGRGSSYNEQFF. The CDR3 DNA sequence: TGCGCCAGCAGCCAAGGTCGAGGGAGCTCCTACAATGAGCAGTTCTTC.

The rearrangement uses TRBV6-6 and TRBJ2-7, with a possible D match to TRBD2 (6 bases). Germline V lookup: CDR1 MNHNY, CDR2 SVGAGI (reference sequence). The CDR3 covers 14 residues. V lost 4 bases to trimming and J lost 0 bases, with 10 bases between them. The CDR3 loop is CASSSGAISYEQYF. The DNA for the CDR3 is TGTGCCAGCAGTTCGGGAGCCATCTCCTACGAGCAGTACTTC.

The chain joins TRBV18 to TRBJ1-1; a possible D gene is TRBD1 (6 bases). V was cut by 6 bases and J by 0 bases, with 17 bases left in between. The germline V gene has CDR1 KGHSH and CDR2 LQKENI. The CDR3 consists of 16 residues. The CDR3 sequence is CASSLGQFPMNTEAFF. CDR3 in DNA: TGTGCCAGCTCTCTCGGACAGTTCCCTATGAACACTGAAGCTTTCTTT.

This chain links TRBV7-9 with TRBJ2-1; D perhaps matches TRBD1 (5 bases). The CDR3 consists of 12 residues. Trimming took 11 bases from V and 7 from J, leaving 15 bases between them. Germline CDR1 and CDR2: SEHNR and FQNEAQ (reference sequence). The CDR3 bases are TGTGCCCCCGAAGTCAGGGAAAATGAGCAGTTCTTC. It translates to CAPEVRENEQFF.

The chain combines TRBV19 with TRBJ2-7; 7 nucleotides match TRBD1. The germline gives CDR1 LNHDA, CDR2 SQIVND (reference sequence). Germline trimming cut 8 bases from V and 0 bases from J; bases unmatched to any gene: 4. The CDR3 extends over 13 amino acids. The CDR3 DNA reads TGTGCCAGTGCGACAGGGAGCTCCTACGAGCAGTACTTC. Its translation: CASATGSSYEQYF.

The genes are TRBV15 and TRBJ2-3, with 7 bases matching TRBD2. Germline-derived CDR1 and CDR2 are LNHNV and YYDKDF (reference sequence). Trimming at V came to 5 bases and at J to 3 bases, leaving 17 bases not matched to a gene. The CDR3 loop spans 18 amino acids. Here the CDR3 DNA reads TGTGCCACCAGCCGAACCCCCGGCGGGGGTGGGAGAACAGATACGCAGTATTTT. Its translation is CATSRTPGGGGRTDTQYF.

The rearrangement joins TRBV5-5 to TRBJ1-2; D is unclear. Between the trimmed V and J ends, which lost 7 bases and 7 bases, there was a span of 14 bases. CDR3 size: 12 residues. Germline CDR1 SGHKS, CDR2 YYEKEE (reference sequence). The CDR3 loop is CASLKEYGGYTF. Here the CDR3 DNA reads TGTGCCAGCCTAAAGGAGTACGGTGGCTACACCTTC.

This CDR3 is CSVDSGGYTF. The CDR3 region has the DNA TGCAGCGTTGACTCAGGTGGCTACACCTTC. The chain uses TRBV29-1 and TRBJ1-2; D is unclear. The CDR3 spans 10 residues. Germline CDR1 SQVTM, CDR2 ANQGSEA. V was pared by 3 bases and J by 7 bases, with 6 bases between.

The rearrangement uses TRBV5-1 and TRBJ2-3; D is perhaps TRBD2 (6 bases). Germline CDR1 is SGHRS and CDR2 is YFSETQ. The CDR3 runs 15 residues. The V gene lost 2 bases and the J gene lost 0 bases, with 10 bases spanning the gap. The CDR3 sequence: CASSFGGLSTDTQYF. DNA for the CDR3: TGCGCCAGCAGCTTCGGGGGACTTAGCACAGATACGCAGTATTTT.

This sequence joins TRBV28 and TRBJ1-2; D is perhaps TRBD1 (6 bases). The V and J ends lost 5 bases and 8 bases respectively, with 12 bases between them. Germline CDR1 is MDHEN and CDR2 is SYDVKM. The CDR3 loop spans 12 amino acids. CDR3: CASSTGIVGYTF. The CDR3 coding sequence is TGTGCCAGCAGTACAGGGATTGTCGGCTACACCTTC.